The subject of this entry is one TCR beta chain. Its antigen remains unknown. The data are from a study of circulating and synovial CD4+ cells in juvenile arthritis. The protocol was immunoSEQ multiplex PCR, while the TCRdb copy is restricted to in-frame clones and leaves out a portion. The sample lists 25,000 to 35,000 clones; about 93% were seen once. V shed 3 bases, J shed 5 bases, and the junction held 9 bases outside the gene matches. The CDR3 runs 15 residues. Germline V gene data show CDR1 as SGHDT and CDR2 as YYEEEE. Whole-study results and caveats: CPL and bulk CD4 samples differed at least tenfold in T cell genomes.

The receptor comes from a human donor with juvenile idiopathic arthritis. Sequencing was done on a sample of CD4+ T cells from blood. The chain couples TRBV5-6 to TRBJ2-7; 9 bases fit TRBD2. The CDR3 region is CASSSPGLAFDEQYF. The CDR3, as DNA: TGTGCCAGCAGCTCCCCGGGACTAGCATTTGACGAGCAGTACTTC.